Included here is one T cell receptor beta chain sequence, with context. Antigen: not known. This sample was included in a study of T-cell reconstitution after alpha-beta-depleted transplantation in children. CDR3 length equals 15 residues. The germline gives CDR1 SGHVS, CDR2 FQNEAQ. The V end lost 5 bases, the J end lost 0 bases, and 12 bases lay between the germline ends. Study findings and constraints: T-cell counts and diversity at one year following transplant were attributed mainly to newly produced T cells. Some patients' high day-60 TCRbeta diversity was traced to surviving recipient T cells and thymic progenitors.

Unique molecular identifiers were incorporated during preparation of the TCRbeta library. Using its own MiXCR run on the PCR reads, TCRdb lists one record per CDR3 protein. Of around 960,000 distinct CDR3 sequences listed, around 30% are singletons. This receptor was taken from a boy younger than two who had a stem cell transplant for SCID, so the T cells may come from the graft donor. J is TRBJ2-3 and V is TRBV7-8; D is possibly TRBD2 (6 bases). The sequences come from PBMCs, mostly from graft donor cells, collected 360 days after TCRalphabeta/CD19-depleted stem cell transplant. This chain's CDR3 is CASSPSGTSTDTQYF. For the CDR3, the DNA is TGTGCCAGCAGCCCTAGTGGGACTAGCACAGATACGCAGTATTTT.